The T cell receptor beta chain described here comes from a study of T cell repertoires and HLA-DP antigens. Study-level background: Alloantigens: one with one groove difference and one with approximately ten differences versus self. General observations from the study: Sorted CD137+ clonality was 0.35 to 0.45 for both alloantigens, versus around 0.04 pre-culture.

Primers targeted 54 TRBV and 13 TRBJ segments. Libraries were prepared by immunoSEQ multiplex PCR; TCRdb keeps only in-frame clonotypes and omits some of them. The table records some 89,000 clones, roughly nine tenths of them present only once. Germline V lookup: CDR1 MNHEY, CDR2 SVGAGI. Trimming shortened V by 8 bases and J by 1 base, and 5 bases separated the two germline ends. The CDR3 has 12 amino acids. This clone was counted between two and nine times. Its antigen remains unknown. The chain employs TRBV6-5 and TRBJ2-2, with D unresolved. This TCR was sampled from a man between 45 and 60 years old in good health and CMV-seronegative. The sequenced sample consisted of CD4+ T cells from PBMCs. CDR3 in DNA: TGTGCCAGCGGGAAGAACACCGGGGAGCTGTTTTTT. It specifies CASGKNTGELFF.